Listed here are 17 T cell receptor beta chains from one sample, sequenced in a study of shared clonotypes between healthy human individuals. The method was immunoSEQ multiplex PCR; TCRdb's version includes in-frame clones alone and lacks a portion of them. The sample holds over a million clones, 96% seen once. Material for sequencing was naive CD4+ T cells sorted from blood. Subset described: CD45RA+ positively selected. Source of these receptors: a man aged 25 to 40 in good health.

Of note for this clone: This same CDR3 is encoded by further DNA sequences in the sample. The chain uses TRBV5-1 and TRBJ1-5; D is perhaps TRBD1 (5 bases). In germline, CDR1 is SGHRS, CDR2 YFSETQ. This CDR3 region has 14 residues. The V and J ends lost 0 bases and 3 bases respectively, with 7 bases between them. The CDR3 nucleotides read TGCGCCAGCAGCTTGGGGGGACTCAATCAGCCCCAGCATTTT. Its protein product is CASSLGGLNQPQHF. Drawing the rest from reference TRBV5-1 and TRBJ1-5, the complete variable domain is KAGVTQTPRYLIKTRGQQVTLSCSPISGHRSVSWYQQTPGQGLQFLFEYFSETQRNKGNFPGRFSGRQFSNSRSEMNVSTLELGDSALYLCASSLGGLNQPQHFGDGTRLSIL.

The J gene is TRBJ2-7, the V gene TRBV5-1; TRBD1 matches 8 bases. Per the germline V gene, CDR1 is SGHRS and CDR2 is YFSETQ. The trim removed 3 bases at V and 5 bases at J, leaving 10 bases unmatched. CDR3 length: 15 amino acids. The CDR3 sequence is CASSSIQGVLNEQYF. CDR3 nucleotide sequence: TGCGCCAGCAGCTCGATACAGGGGGTTCTGAACGAGCAGTACTTC.

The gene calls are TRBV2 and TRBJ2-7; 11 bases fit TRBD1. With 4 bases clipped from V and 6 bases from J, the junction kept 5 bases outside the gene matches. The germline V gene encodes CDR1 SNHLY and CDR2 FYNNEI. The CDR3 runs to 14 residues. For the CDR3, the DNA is TGTGCCAGCAGTGGGGACAGGGGGATCGGCGAGCAGTACTTC. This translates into CASSGDRGIGEQYF.

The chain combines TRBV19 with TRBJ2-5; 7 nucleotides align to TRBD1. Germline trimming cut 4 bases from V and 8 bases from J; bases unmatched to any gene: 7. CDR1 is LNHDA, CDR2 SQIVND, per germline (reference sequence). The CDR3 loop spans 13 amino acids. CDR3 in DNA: TGTGCCAGTAGTAGCCGACAGGGTATTACCCAGTACTTC. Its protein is CASSSRQGITQYF.

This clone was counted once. CDR3 coding DNA: TGCGCCAGCAGTGAGACGGCCCTATGGGGCTATGGCTACACCTTC. This translates into CASSETALWGYGYTF. The chain combines TRBV10-2 with TRBJ1-2; unclear D gene. This CDR3 is built from 15 residues. Trimming removed 2 bases at V and 4 bases at J, with 14 bases between. Per germline, CDR1 WSHSY and CDR2 SAAADI.

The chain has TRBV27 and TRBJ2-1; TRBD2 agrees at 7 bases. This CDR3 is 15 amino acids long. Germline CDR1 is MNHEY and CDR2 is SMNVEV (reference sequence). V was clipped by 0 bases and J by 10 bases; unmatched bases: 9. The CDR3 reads CASSLSRSGIGEQFF. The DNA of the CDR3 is TGTGCCAGCAGTTTATCGAGGAGCGGGATCGGGGAGCAGTTCTTC.

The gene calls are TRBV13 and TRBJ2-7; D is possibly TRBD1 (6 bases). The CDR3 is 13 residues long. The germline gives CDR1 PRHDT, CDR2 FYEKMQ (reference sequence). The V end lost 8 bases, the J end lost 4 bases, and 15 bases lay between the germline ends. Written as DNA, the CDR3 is TGTGCCAGCTCCCGGCAGGGGTTATACGAGCAGTACTTC. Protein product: CASSRQGLYEQYF.

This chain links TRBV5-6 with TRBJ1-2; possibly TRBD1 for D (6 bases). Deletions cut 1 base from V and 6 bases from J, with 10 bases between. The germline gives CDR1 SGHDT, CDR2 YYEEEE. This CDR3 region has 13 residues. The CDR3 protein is CASSLTGKDGYTF. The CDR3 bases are TGTGCCAGCAGCTTGACAGGGAAAGATGGCTACACCTTC.

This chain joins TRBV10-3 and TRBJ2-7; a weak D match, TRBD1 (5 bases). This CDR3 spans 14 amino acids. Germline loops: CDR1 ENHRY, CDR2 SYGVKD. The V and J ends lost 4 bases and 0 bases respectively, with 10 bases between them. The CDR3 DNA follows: TGTGCCATCAGTGCTACAAGGGGCTCCTACGAGCAGTACTTC. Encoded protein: CAISATRGSYEQYF.

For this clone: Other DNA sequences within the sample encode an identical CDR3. Written as DNA, the CDR3 is TGTGCCAGCTCACCGACAGGGGCTGACACTGAAGCTTTCTTT. Amino acids: CASSPTGADTEAFF. The gene calls are TRBV18 and TRBJ1-1; 8 nucleotides match TRBD1. This CDR3 is built from 14 residues. Germline CDR1 KGHSH, CDR2 LQKENI. After removal of 3 bases from V and 3 bases from J, the junction contained 3 bases not matched to a gene.

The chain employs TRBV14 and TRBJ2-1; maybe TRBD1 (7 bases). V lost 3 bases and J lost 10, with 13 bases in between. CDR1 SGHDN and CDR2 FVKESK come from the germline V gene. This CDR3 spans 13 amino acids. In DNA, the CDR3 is TGTGCCAGCAGCCAGGACAGGCTAGCGGAGCAGTTCTTC. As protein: CASSQDRLAEQFF.

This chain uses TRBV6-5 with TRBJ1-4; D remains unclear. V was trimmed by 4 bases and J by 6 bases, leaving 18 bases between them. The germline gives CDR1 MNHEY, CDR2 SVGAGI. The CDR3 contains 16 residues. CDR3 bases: TGTGCCAGCAGTTTCCGCGGCGGGGAAAGGGATGAAAAACTGTTTTTT. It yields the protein CASSFRGGERDEKLFF.

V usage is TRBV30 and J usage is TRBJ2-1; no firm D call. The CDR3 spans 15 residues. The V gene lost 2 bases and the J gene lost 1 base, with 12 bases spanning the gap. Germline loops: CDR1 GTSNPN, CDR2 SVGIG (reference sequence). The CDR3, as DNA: TGTGCCTGGAGTTCTTTCCAGATGTCCTACAATGAGCAGTTCTTC. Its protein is CAWSSFQMSYNEQFF.

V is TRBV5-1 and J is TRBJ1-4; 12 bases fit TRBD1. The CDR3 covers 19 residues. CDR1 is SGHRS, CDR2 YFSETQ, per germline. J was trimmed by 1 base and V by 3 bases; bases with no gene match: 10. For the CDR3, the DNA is TGCGCCAGCAGCTCTCCGGGACAGGGGGCAAGAGTAACTAATGAAAAACTGTTTTTT. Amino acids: CASSSPGQGARVTNEKLFF.

CDR3 region: CASSAIGELFF. CDR3 DNA sequence: TGTGCCAGCAGTGCCATTGGGGAGCTGTTTTTT. This chain links TRBV2 with TRBJ2-2; D gene unclear. V dropped 4 bases and J dropped 8 bases, with 5 bases sitting between them. This CDR3 is 11 amino acids long. Germline V lookup: CDR1 SNHLY, CDR2 FYNNEI.

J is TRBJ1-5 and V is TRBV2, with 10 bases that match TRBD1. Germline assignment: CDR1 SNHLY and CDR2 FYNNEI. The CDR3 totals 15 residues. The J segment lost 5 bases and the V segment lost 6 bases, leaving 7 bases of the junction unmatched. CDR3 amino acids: CASSPGQGGYQPQHF. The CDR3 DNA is TGTGCCAGCAGCCCCGGACAGGGGGGGTATCAGCCCCAGCATTTT.

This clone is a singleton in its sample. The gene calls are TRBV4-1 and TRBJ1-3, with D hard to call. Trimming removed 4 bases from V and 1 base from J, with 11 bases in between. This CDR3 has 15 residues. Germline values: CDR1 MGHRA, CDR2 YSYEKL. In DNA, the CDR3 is TGCGCCAGCAGCCCCGCGGAACTTTCTGGAAACACCATATATTTT. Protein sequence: CASSPAELSGNTIYF.